The next 25 T cell receptor beta chains were all read from a single sample in a study of blood T cell repertoires in COVID-19. Data came from immunoSEQ multiplex PCR; TCRdb stores just in-frame clones and leaves some out. The sample has about 170,000 clones, around 80% seen once; the top ten hold about 20%. The sample taken for sequencing was PBMCs or T cells enriched from blood (not recorded which). The receptors were gathered from a woman aged 70 to 79 in a cohort exposed to, infected with or recovered from COVID-19 (not recorded which).

This clone was seen just once. The J gene is TRBJ2-7, the V gene TRBV21-1; the tabulated D call, TRBD2, remains unverified against the DNA. TRBV21-1 is shown as a pseudogene. The CDR3 is 17 amino acids. CDR3 residues: CASSKGPLAGGPYEQYF. The CDR3 coding sequence is TGTGCCAGCAGCAAGGGGCCCTTGGCGGGAGGGCCCTACGAGCAGTACTTC.

J is TRBJ2-1 and V is TRBV24-1; 10 nucleotides agree with TRBD1. Per germline, CDR1 KGHDR and CDR2 SFDVKD. The junction had 15 bases not matched to a gene; V was cut back by 9 bases and J by 5 bases. This CDR3 region has 17 residues. The CDR3 coding sequence is TGTGCCACCGGATCCCCCCCCCGGGACAGGGGACACAATGAGCAGTTCTTC. The encoded protein is CATGSPPRDRGHNEQFF.

This clone came up a few times. The chain couples TRBV3-1 (or the pseudogene TRBV3-2) to TRBJ2-2; 8 positions agree with TRBD1. CDR1 is LGHDT and CDR2 is YNNKEL in the germline V gene (reference sequence). J lost 5 bases, V lost 4 bases, and 9 bases had no gene match. CDR3 length: 16 amino acids. This chain's CDR3 is CASSPLGQGKTGELFF. The CDR3 DNA reads as TGTGCCAGCAGCCCCCTTGGACAGGGAAAAACCGGGGAGCTGTTTTTT.

The V gene is TRBV28, the J gene TRBJ1-3; 9 bases fit TRBD1. The CDR3 consists of 15 residues. The ends lost 2 bases at V and 4 bases at J; junction bases unmatched: 3. Germline V gene sequence: CDR1 MDHEN, CDR2 SYDVKM. CDR3 sequence reads: CASSLTGGHGNTIYF. In DNA, the CDR3 is TGTGCCAGCAGTTTAACAGGGGGCCACGGAAACACCATATATTTT.

The V and J genes are TRBV4-2 and TRBJ1-5; D gene uncertain. Looked up from germline, CDR1 is LGHNA and CDR2 is YNFKEQ. The V gene lost 1 base and the J gene lost 0 bases, with 4 bases spanning the gap. The CDR3 spans 14 residues. CDR3 DNA: TGTGCCAGCAGCCAAGGAGATAGCAATCAGCCCCAGCATTTT. It yields the protein CASSQGDSNQPQHF.

The J gene is TRBJ1-2, the V gene TRBV2; 8 nucleotides agree with TRBD1. The CDR3 runs 12 residues. V was pared by 6 bases and J by 6 bases, with 3 bases of the junction left unmatched. Germline loops: CDR1 SNHLY, CDR2 FYNNEI. The CDR3 nucleotides are TGTGCCAGCAGGGACAGGGCCCATGGCTACACCTTC. This encodes CASRDRAHGYTF.

The gene calls are TRBV19 and TRBJ2-7; 7 bases match TRBD2. Germline CDR1 reads LNHDA; CDR2 reads SQIVND (reference sequence). J was trimmed by 6 bases and V by 3 bases; bases with no gene match: 11. The CDR3 length is 15 residues. In DNA, the CDR3 is TGTGCCAGTAGTATCACATCTAGCGGCCGGGGCGAGCAGTACTTC. This sequence encodes CASSITSSGRGEQYF.

CDR3 in amino acids: CASSLPGQGNEQYF. The CDR3 DNA sequence: TGCGCCAGCAGCCTCCCGGGACAGGGAAACGAGCAGTACTTC. This chain connects TRBV5-1 to TRBJ2-7; 9 bases line up with TRBD1. This CDR3 spans 14 amino acids. Germline CDR1 is SGHRS and CDR2 is YFSETQ. With 4 bases clipped from V and 5 bases from J, the junction kept 7 bases outside the gene matches.

This chain connects TRBV18 to TRBJ2-1; 8 nucleotides align to TRBD1. With V trimmed by 4 bases and J by 5 bases, 7 bases remained unmatched. The CDR3 length is 15 residues. CDR1 KGHSH and CDR2 LQKENI come from the germline V gene. This CDR3 is CASSLQGAENNEQFF. The CDR3 DNA follows: TGTGCCAGCTCACTTCAGGGGGCGGAAAACAATGAGCAGTTCTTC.

The genes are TRBV6-5 and TRBJ2-7; the match to TRBD2 covers 8 bases. The J segment lost 9 bases and the V segment lost 5 bases, leaving 15 bases of the junction unmatched. CDR3 length equals 15 residues. Germline CDR1 MNHEY, CDR2 SVGAGI. The CDR3 DNA reads as TGTGCCAGCAGTCCAACCCGGACTAGCTCTCCGTCGCAGTACTTC. It yields the protein CASSPTRTSSPSQYF.

V is TRBV6-7 and J is TRBJ2-7, with D possibly matching TRBD2 (5 bases). TRBV6-7 qualifies as an ORF whose function is uncertain. The CDR3 consists of 16 residues. V dropped 5 bases and J dropped 2 bases, with 19 bases sitting between them. CDR3 sequence: CASSRTHSLNTYEQYF. For the CDR3, the DNA is TGTGCCAGCAGTCGGACTCATTCACTTAATACCTACGAGCAGTACTTC.

V gene TRBV29-1 combines with J gene TRBJ1-1; unclear D gene. Germline loops: CDR1 SQVTM, CDR2 ANQGSEA. The CDR3 length is 12 residues. Trimming took 4 bases from V and 0 from J, leaving 6 bases between them. This chain's CDR3 is CSVVVLNTEAFF. In DNA form, the CDR3 reads TGCAGCGTTGTCGTCTTGAACACTGAAGCTTTCTTT.

Judged by abundance, this clone is large. The chain carries TRBV27 and TRBJ2-5, with TRBD2 matching over 13 bases. The V segment lost 5 bases and the J segment 1 base; nucleotides outside the gene matches: 4. Germline CDR1 is MNHEY and CDR2 is SMNVEV (reference sequence). There are 16 residues in the CDR3. The CDR3: CASSQGLAGLQETQYF. The CDR3 nucleotides read TGTGCCAGCAGTCAGGGACTAGCGGGGCTCCAAGAGACCCAGTACTTC.

The CDR3 spells CAISEAAEPSYGYTF. For the CDR3, the DNA is TGTGCCATCAGTGAGGCGGCAGAGCCCTCCTATGGCTACACCTTC. The rearrangement joins TRBV10-3 to TRBJ1-2, with unresolved D. The CDR3 is 15 residues long. The germline CDR1 and CDR2 sequences are ENHRY and SYGVKD. Trimming removed 2 bases from V and 4 bases from J, with 14 bases in between.

V is TRBV30 and J is TRBJ1-5, with unresolved D. The CDR3 contains 12 residues. CDR1 is GTSNPN, CDR2 SVGIG, per germline (reference sequence). V lost 3 bases and J lost 9, with 12 bases in between. CDR3 nucleotides: TGTGCCTGGAGCACCAATTTCGGGCCCCAGCATTTT. It specifies CAWSTNFGPQHF. Full variable domain (missing parts from reference TRBV30 and TRBJ1-5): SQTIHQWPATLVQPVGSPLSLECTVEGTSNPNLYWYRQAAGRGLQLLFYSVGIGQISSEVPQNLSASRPQDRQFILSSKKLLLSDSGFYLCAWSTNFGPQHFGDGTRLSIL.

The chain links TRBV5-1 to TRBJ2-7; 7 bases are shared with TRBD2. The length of the CDR3 is 14 residues. Per germline, CDR1 SGHRS and CDR2 YFSETQ. V gave up 1 base and J gave up 5 bases; unmatched junction bases: 6. CDR3 sequence: CASSLYSGGDEQYF. CDR3 sequence (DNA): TGCGCCAGCAGCTTGTATTCGGGAGGCGACGAGCAGTACTTC.

The V and J genes are TRBV11-2 and TRBJ1-1, with unresolved D. The CDR3 spans 14 residues. CDR1 and CDR2 from the germline V gene are SGHAT and FQNNGV. Trimming took off 5 bases at V and 0 bases at J, with 10 bases between the two ends. CDR3 amino acids: CASSLGRMNTEAFF. The DNA for the CDR3 is TGTGCCAGCAGCCTAGGGCGGATGAACACTGAAGCTTTCTTT.

The sample holds one count of this clone. V and J are TRBV11-2 and TRBJ2-3; no clear D. V was cut by 11 bases and J by 2 bases, with 17 bases left in between. The CDR3 is made up of 14 amino acids. CDR1 is SGHAT, CDR2 FQNNGV, per germline. CDR3 protein: CAGAPSYDTDTQYF. In DNA form, the CDR3 reads TGTGCCGGAGCACCGAGTTATGACACAGATACGCAGTATTTT.

The CDR3: CASNRDRGFYGYTF. The CDR3 DNA reads TGTGCCAGTAACCGGGACAGGGGATTCTATGGCTACACCTTC. The chain recombines TRBV5-4 with TRBJ1-2, with 10 positions matching TRBD1. V trimming: 8 bases; J trimming: 4 bases; junction bases outside the gene matches: 8. The CDR3 sequence is 14 residues long. Germline CDR1 and CDR2: SGHNT and YYREEE (reference sequence).

This clone appeared once. The chain is built from TRBV19 and TRBJ1-1; D gene ambiguous. The CDR3 runs 13 residues. Trimming cost V 5 bases and J 1 base, with 8 bases left between them. CDR1 is LNHDA and CDR2 is SQIVND in the germline V gene (reference sequence). The DNA of the CDR3 is TGTGCCAGTAGTGCCGAACAGAACACTGAAGCTTTCTTT. This translates into CASSAEQNTEAFF.

V gene TRBV4-1 combines with J gene TRBJ1-2; D uncertain. Looked up from germline, CDR1 is MGHRA and CDR2 is YSYEKL. The CDR3 loop spans 17 amino acids. V was shortened by 0 bases and J by 0 bases, with 14 bases between the two germline ends. CDR3: CASSQDYGRATNYGYTF. CDR3 sequence (DNA): TGCGCCAGCAGCCAAGACTACGGGAGGGCCACTAACTATGGCTACACCTTC.

This chain links TRBV5-6 with TRBJ2-1, with 9 bases identical to TRBD2. Trimming took 7 bases from V and 2 from J; bases not matched to a gene: 4. CDR3 length equals 14 residues. From germline, CDR1 is SGHDT and CDR2 YYEEEE. The DNA for the CDR3 is TGTGCCAGCGTTCCTAGCGGGACCTACAATGAGCAGTTCTTC. This encodes CASVPSGTYNEQFF. Using reference TRBV5-6 and TRBJ2-1 for the parts outside the CDR3, the full variable domain is DAGVTQSPTHLIKTRGQQVTLRCSPKSGHDTVSWYQQALGQGPQFIFQYYEEEERQRGNFPDRFSGHQFPNYSSELNVNALLLGDSALYLCASVPSGTYNEQFFGPGTRLTVL.

The chain recombines TRBV9 with TRBJ1-5, with TRBD1 matching 8 bases. This CDR3 spans 15 amino acids. V lost 5 bases and J lost 5; bases outside the gene matches: 9. Per germline, CDR1 SGDLS and CDR2 YYNGEE. The CDR3 region is CASSLGQGMDQPQHF. The CDR3 bases are TGTGCCAGCAGTTTAGGACAGGGAATGGATCAGCCCCAGCATTTT. The entire variable domain, with the rest obtained from reference TRBV9 and TRBJ1-5, is as follows: DSGVTQTPKHLITATGQRVTLRCSPRSGDLSVYWYQQSLDQGLQFLIQYYNGEERAKGNILERFSAQQFPDLHSELNLSSLELGDSALYFCASSLGQGMDQPQHFGDGTRLSIL.

The J gene is TRBJ2-7, the V gene TRBV4-1; 7 positions agree with TRBD1. The CDR3 is made up of 15 amino acids. The V and J ends lost 3 bases and 2 bases, in that order; junction bases with no gene match: 7. The V gene's germline CDR1 is MGHRA and CDR2 YSYEKL. Written as DNA, the CDR3 is TGCGCCAGCAGCCACCCCGGGACAGTCACCTACGAGCAGTACTTC. Encoded protein: CASSHPGTVTYEQYF.

V gene TRBV13 combines with J gene TRBJ1-4, with 9 bases that match TRBD1. Germline V gene data show CDR1 as PRHDT and CDR2 as FYEKMQ (reference sequence). This CDR3 comprises 16 residues. The J segment lost 8 bases and the V segment lost 4 bases, leaving 11 bases of the junction unmatched. The chain's CDR3 is CASSSTPGQGREKLFF. CDR3 DNA sequence: TGTGCCAGCAGCTCGACGCCGGGACAGGGCCGCGAAAAACTGTTTTTT.